Following are 11 T cell receptor beta chains from one sample sequenced in a study of technical replicates of blood from a handful of donors (dated by TCRdb to the late 2010s). Libraries were made using the immunoSEQ multiplex PCR assay. TCRdb's version of the immuneACCESS table is confined to in-frame rearrangements and falls short of the full clone set. An unresolved V gene accounts for under half of the shortfall where checked; the remainder is of unknown origin. The sample table holds about 66,000 clones, of which approximately 90% were seen once. About 0.4% of the sample belongs to the ten largest clones. Material: T cells isolated from PBMCs. The receptors shown here come from a human donor in good health.

The chain recombines TRBV5-6 with TRBJ2-7, with 7 bases lining up with TRBD2. J was trimmed by 4 bases and V by 2 bases; bases with no gene match: 9. Germline-derived CDR1 and CDR2 are SGHDT and YYEEEE. This CDR3 spans 15 amino acids. Here the CDR3 DNA reads TGTGCCAGCAGCTTCGGGCTAGCGGTGCGGTACGAGCAGTACTTC. Encoded protein: CASSFGLAVRYEQYF.

The chain employs TRBV9 and TRBJ2-7; 8 nucleotides agree with TRBD1. The germline V gene has CDR1 SGDLS and CDR2 YYNGEE. The length of the CDR3 is 16 residues. The V gene end was trimmed by 2 bases and the J gene end by 5 bases; junction bases not matched to a gene: 12. The CDR3 spells CASSVTSGQGGNEQYF. As DNA, the CDR3 is TGTGCCAGCAGCGTTACAAGTGGACAGGGTGGGAACGAGCAGTACTTC.

The CDR3 sequence is CAWSRTFSYGYTF. CDR3 coding DNA: TGTGCCTGGTCCCGGACTTTCAGCTATGGCTACACCTTC. The rearrangement links TRBV30 to TRBJ1-2; D unclear. The CDR3 contains 13 residues. Trimming removed 5 bases from V and 4 bases from J, with 14 bases in between. Germline CDR1 and CDR2: GTSNPN and SVGIG (reference sequence).

V gene TRBV5-1 combines with J gene TRBJ1-2; 7 bases are a match to TRBD1. Trimming removed 0 bases from V and 5 bases from J; junction bases left unmatched: 4. Germline assignment: CDR1 SGHRS and CDR2 YFSETQ. The CDR3 loop spans 14 amino acids. The CDR3 region is CASSLEGTAYGYTF. The CDR3 coding sequence is TGCGCCAGCAGCTTGGAAGGGACAGCTTATGGCTACACCTTC.

The rearrangement joins TRBV28 to TRBJ2-7; D is unclear. The germline V gene has CDR1 MDHEN and CDR2 SYDVKM. This CDR3 has 12 amino acids. V was clipped by 7 bases and J by 1 base, with 8 bases between them. The CDR3 spells CASIRSSYEQYF. The CDR3 DNA reads as TGTGCCAGCATTAGAAGTTCCTACGAGCAGTACTTC.

CDR3 coding DNA: TGTGCCAGCAGCTTAGCGTGGGGGGACTACAATGAGCAGTTCTTC. This translates into CASSLAWGDYNEQFF. The genes are TRBV7-8 and TRBJ2-1; D perhaps matches TRBD2 (6 bases). With 0 bases removed from V and 3 bases from J, the gap between germline ends came to 9 bases. This CDR3 is 15 amino acids long. Germline V lookup: CDR1 SGHVS, CDR2 FQNEAQ.

The chain links TRBV25-1 to TRBJ1-2, with D unclear. Trimming took 4 bases from V and 2 from J, leaving 11 bases between them. The CDR3 contains 14 residues. Germline CDR1 and CDR2: MGHDK and SYGVNS. The CDR3 DNA sequence: TGTGCCAGCAGTGGCTTAGACGGGAACTATGGCTACACCTTC. It is translated as CASSGLDGNYGYTF.

The chain has TRBV11-1 and TRBJ2-2, with TRBD2 as a possible D gene (6 bases). Germline lookup yields CDR1 SGHAT and CDR2 FQDESV (reference sequence). CDR3 length: 12 residues. Trimming removed 7 bases from V and 4 bases from J, with 7 bases in between. CDR3 coding DNA: TGTGCCAGCATCGGGAGCACCGGGGAGCTGTTTTTT. Amino acid sequence: CASIGSTGELFF.

This chain links TRBV9 with TRBJ2-1; 8 nucleotides align to TRBD2. From germline, CDR1 is SGDLS and CDR2 YYNGEE. CDR3 length: 15 amino acids. V was pared by 0 bases and J by 4 bases, with 3 bases of the junction left unmatched. As DNA, the CDR3 is TGTGCCAGCAGCGTAGCGGGAGGGCCATACAATGAGCAGTTCTTC. This gives the protein CASSVAGGPYNEQFF.

The V gene is TRBV14, the J gene TRBJ2-1, with D maybe TRBD1 (6 bases). The germline V gene has CDR1 SGHDN and CDR2 FVKESK. The CDR3 is made up of 15 amino acids. V gave up 4 bases and J gave up 9 bases, with 19 bases separating them. CDR3 coding DNA: TGTGCCAGCAGCCCCCTTAACAGGGACCGCGGTGAGCAGTTCTTC. Translated: CASSPLNRDRGEQFF.

The chain employs TRBV21-1 and TRBJ1-1; the table's TRBD1 call for D was not verified on the DNA. TRBV21-1 counts as a pseudogene. This CDR3 has 16 amino acids. The CDR3 region has the DNA TGTGCCAGCAGCAAAAGGTTGGGGGACAGAGACACTGAAGCTTTCTTT. Its translation is CASSKRLGDRDTEAFF.